Here is one T cell receptor beta chain with its context. TCRdb's copy holds only in-frame clones and misses some; the assay was immunoSEQ multiplex PCR. The table has roughly 64,000 clones, less than 90% seen once. The data were taken from a study of technical replicates of blood from a handful of donors. The V gene's germline CDR1 is WSHSY and CDR2 SAAADI. With 8 bases clipped from V and 5 bases from J, the junction kept 10 bases outside the gene matches. The CDR3 runs to 14 residues. Sequencing was performed on PBMCs. V gene TRBV10-2 combines with J gene TRBJ2-7; TRBD1 matches 9 bases. The clonotype was recovered from a human donor in good health. Some clones in this sample may be carry-over from other donors' samples. The CDR3 loop reads CASVPGQGYHEQYF. The CDR3 DNA reads TGCGCCAGCGTTCCGGGACAGGGTTACCACGAGCAGTACTTC.